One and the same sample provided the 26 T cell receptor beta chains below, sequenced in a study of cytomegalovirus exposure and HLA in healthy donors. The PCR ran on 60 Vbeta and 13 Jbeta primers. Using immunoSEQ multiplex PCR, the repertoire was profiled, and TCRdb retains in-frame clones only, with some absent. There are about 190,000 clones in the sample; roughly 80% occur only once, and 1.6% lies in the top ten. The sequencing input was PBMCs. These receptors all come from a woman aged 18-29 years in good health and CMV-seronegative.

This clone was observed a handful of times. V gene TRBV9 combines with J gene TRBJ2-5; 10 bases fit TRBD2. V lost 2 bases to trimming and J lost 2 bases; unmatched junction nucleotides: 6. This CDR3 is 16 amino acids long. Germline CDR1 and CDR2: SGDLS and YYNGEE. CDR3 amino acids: CASSVLIAGGQETQYF. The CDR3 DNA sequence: TGTGCCAGCAGCGTTCTAATAGCGGGGGGACAAGAGACCCAGTACTTC.

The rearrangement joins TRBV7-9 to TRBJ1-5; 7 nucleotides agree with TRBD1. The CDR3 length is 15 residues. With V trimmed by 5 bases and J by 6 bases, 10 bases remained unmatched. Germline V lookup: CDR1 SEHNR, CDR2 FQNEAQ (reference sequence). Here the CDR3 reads CASSLEQGTAQPQHF. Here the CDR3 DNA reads TGTGCCAGCAGCCTAGAACAGGGGACAGCTCAGCCCCAGCATTTT.

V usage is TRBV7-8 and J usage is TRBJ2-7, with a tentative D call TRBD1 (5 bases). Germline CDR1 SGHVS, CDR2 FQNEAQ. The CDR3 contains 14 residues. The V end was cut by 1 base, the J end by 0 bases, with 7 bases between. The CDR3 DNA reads TGTGCCAGCAGCTTAGACAGGAGCTCCTACGAGCAGTACTTC. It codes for CASSLDRSSYEQYF.

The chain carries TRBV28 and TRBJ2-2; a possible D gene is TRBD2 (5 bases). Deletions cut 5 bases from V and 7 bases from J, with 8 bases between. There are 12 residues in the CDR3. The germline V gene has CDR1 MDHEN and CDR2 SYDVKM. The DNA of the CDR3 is TGTGCCAGCAGTCTCCGGGGCGGGGAGCTGTTTTTT. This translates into CASSLRGGELFF.

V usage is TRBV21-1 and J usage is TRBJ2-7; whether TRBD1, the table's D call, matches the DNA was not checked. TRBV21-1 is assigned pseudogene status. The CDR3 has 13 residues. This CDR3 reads CASYTDRSYEQYF. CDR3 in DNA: TGTGCCAGCTACACAGACAGGTCCTACGAGCAGTACTTC.

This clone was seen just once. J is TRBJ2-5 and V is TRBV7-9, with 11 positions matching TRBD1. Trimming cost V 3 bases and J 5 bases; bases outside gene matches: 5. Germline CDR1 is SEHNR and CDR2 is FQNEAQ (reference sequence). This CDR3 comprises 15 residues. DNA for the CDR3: TGTGCCAGCAGCTTTCTAGGACAGGGGGCGGAGACCCAGTACTTC. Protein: CASSFLGQGAETQYF.

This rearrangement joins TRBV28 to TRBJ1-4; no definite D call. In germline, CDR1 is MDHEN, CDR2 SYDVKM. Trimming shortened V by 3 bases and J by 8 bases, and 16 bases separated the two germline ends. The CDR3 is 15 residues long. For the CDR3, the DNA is TGTGCCAGCAGTTTGGACGGACTCCCATCGGAAAAACTGTTTTTT. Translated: CASSLDGLPSEKLFF.

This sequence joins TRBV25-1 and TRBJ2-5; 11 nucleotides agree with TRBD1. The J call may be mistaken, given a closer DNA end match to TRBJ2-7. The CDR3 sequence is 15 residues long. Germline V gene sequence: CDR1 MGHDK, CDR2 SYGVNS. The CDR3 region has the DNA TGTGCCAGCAGTAAACCGGGACAGGGGGTCCACGAGCAGTACTTC. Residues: CASSKPGQGVHEQYF.

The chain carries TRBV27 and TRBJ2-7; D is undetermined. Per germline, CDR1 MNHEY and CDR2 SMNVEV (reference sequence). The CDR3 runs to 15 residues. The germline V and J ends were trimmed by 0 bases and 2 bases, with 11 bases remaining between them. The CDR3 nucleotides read TGTGCCAGCAGTTTATCGGCACTACTAACCTACGAGCAGTACTTC. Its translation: CASSLSALLTYEQYF.

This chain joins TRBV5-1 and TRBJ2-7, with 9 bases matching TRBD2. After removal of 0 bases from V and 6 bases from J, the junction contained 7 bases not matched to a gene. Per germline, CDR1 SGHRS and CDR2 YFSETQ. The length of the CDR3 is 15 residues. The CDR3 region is CASSLVAGAKGEQYF. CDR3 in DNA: TGCGCCAGCAGCTTGGTAGCGGGGGCCAAGGGCGAGCAGTACTTC.

In nucleotides, the CDR3 is TGTGCCAGCACCCAGAACCCGAATCAGCCCCAGCATTTT. It translates to CASTQNPNQPQHF. The chain couples TRBV28 to TRBJ1-5; D uncertain. The germline gives CDR1 MDHEN, CDR2 SYDVKM. V dropped 7 bases and J dropped 4 bases, with 11 bases sitting between them. The CDR3 sequence is 13 residues long.

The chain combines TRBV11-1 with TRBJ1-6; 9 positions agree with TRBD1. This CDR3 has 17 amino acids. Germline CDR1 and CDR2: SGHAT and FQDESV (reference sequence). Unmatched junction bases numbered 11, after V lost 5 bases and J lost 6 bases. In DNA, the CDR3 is TGTGCCAGCAGCCGCCGGGACAGGGAATCGGGTAATTCACCCCTCCACTTT. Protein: CASSRRDRESGNSPLHF.

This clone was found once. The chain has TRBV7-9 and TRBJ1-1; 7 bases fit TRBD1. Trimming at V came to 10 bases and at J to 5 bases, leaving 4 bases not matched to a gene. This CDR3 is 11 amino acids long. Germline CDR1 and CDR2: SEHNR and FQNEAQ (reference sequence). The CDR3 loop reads CATRTGTEAFF. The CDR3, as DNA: TGTGCCACCCGGACAGGTACTGAAGCTTTCTTT. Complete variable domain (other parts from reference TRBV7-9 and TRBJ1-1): DTGVSQNPRHKITKRGQNVTFRCDPISEHNRLYWYRQTLGQGPEFLTYFQNEAQLEKSRLLSDRFSAERPKGSFSTLEIQRTEQGDSAMYLCATRTGTEAFFGQGTRLTVV.

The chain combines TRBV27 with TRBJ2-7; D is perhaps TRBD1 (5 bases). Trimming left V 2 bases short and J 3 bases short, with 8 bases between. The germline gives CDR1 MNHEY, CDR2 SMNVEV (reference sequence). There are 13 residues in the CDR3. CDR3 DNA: TGTGCCAGCAGTTTAGGGGCGGACTACGAGCAGTACTTC. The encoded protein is CASSLGADYEQYF.

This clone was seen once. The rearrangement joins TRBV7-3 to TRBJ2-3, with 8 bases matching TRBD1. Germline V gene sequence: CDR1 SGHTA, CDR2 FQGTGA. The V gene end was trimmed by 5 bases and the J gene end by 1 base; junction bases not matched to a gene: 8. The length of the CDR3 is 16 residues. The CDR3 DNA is TGTGCCAGCAGCCTCCACCCGACAGGGGGCACAGATACGCAGTATTTT. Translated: CASSLHPTGGTDTQYF.

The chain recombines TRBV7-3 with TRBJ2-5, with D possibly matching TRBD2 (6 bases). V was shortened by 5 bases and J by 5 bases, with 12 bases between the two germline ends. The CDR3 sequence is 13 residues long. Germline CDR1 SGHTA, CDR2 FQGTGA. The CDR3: CASSLGGLETQYF. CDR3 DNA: TGTGCCAGCAGCCTTGGAGGGCTGGAGACCCAGTACTTC.

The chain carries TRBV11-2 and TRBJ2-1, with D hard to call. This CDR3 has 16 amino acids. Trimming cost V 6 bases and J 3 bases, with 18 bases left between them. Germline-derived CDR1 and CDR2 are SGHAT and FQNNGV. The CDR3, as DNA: TGTGCCAGCAGTCCCTCCGGCGGTAGCAGCTACAATGAGCAGTTCTTC. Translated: CASSPSGGSSYNEQFF. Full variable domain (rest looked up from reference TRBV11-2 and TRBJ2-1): EAGVAQSPRYKIIEKRQSVAFWCNPISGHATLYWYQQILGQGPKLLIQFQNNGVVDDSQLPKDRFSAERLKGVDSTLKIQPAKLEDSAVYLCASSPSGGSSYNEQFFGPGTRLTVL.

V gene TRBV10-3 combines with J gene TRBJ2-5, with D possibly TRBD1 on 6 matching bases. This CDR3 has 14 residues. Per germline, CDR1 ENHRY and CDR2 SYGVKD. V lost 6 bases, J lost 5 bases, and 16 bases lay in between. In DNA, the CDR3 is TGTGCCATCAGACCGGGACAAGGCAGCGAGACCCAGTACTTC. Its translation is CAIRPGQGSETQYF.

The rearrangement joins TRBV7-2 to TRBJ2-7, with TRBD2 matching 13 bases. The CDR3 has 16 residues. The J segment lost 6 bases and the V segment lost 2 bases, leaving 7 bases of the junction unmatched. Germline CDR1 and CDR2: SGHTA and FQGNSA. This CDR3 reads CASSLSGTSGIAEQYF. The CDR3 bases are TGTGCCAGCAGCTTATCTGGGACTAGCGGGATTGCCGAGCAGTACTTC.

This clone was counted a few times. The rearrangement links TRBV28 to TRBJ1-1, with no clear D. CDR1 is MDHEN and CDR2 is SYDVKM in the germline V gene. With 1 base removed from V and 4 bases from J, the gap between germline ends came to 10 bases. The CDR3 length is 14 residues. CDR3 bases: TGTGCCAGCAGTTTATTAGCCTCGGGCACTGAAGCTTTCTTT. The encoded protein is CASSLLASGTEAFF.

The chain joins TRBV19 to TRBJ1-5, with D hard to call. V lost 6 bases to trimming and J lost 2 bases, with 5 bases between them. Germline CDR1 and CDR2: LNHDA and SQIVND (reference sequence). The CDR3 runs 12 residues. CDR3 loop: CASRSGNQPQHF. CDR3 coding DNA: TGTGCCAGTAGGTCCGGCAATCAGCCCCAGCATTTT.

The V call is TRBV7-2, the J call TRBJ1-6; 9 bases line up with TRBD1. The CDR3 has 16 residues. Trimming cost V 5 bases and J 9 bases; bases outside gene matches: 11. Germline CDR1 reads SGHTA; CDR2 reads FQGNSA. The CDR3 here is CASSASGGTGLSPLHF. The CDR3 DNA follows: TGTGCCAGCAGCGCCAGTGGTGGGACAGGGCTTTCACCCCTCCACTTT.

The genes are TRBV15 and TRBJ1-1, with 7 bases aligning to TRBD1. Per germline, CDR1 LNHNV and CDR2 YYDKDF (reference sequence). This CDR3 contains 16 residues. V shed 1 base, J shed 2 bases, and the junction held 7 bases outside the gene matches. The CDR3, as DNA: TGTGCCACCAGCAGAGGCGTAGGGGGCATTAACACTGAAGCTTTCTTT. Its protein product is CATSRGVGGINTEAFF.

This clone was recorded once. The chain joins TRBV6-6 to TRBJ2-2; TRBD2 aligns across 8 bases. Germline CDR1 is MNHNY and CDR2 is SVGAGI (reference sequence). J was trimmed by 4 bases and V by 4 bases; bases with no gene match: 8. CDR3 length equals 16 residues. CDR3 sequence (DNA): TGTGCCAGCAGTTTTAGGTCCGGGACTAGCACCGGGGAGCTGTTTTTT. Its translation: CASSFRSGTSTGELFF.

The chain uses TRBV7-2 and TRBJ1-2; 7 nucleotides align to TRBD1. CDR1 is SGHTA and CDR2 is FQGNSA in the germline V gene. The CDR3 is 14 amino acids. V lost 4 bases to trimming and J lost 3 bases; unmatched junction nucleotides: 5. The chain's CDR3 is CASSSGQVHYGYTF. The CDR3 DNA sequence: TGTGCCAGCAGCTCAGGACAGGTGCACTATGGCTACACCTTC.

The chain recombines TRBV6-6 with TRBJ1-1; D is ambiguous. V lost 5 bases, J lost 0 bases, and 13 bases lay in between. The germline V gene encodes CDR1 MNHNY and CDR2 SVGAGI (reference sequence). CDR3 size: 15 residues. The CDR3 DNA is TGTGCCAGCAGTGATGAAGGGAGTCTGAACACTGAAGCTTTCTTT. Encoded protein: CASSDEGSLNTEAFF.